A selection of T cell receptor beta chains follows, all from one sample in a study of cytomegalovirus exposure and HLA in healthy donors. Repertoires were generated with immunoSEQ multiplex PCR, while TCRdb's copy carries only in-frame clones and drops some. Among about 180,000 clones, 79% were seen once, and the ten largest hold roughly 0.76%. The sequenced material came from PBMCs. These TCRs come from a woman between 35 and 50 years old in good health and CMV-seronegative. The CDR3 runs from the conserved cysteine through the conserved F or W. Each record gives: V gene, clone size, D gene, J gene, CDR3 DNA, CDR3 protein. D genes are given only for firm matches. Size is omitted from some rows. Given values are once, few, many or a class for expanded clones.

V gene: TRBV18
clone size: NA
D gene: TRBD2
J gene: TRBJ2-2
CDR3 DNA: TGTGCCAGCTCACCAGGCCCTAGCGGTACGAACACCGGGGAGCTGTTTTTT
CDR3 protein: CASSPGPSGTNTGELFF

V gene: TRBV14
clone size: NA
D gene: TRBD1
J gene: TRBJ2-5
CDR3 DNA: TGTGCCAGCAGCCAAGAATTCGGGACAGCCCGCCTACAGGAGACCCAGTACTTC
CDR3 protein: CASSQEFGTARLQETQYF

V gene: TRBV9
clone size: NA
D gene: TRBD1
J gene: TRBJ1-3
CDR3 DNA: TGTGCCAGCAGCGTAGGGACAGGGAACGCTGGAAACACCATATATTTT
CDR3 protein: CASSVGTGNAGNTIYF

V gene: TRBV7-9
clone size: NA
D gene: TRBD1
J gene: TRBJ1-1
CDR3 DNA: TGTGCCAGCAGCTTATCAGGACAGGGGCTTCTCATGGCTTTCTTT
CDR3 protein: CASSLSGQGLLMAFF

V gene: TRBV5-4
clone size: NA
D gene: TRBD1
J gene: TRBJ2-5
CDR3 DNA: TGTGCCAGCAGACCGGACAGGGGGGAGACCCAGTACTTC
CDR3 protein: CASRPDRGETQYF

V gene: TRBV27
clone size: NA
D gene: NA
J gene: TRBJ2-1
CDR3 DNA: TGTGCCAGCAGTTTTTCCGGGAATGAGCAGTTCTTC
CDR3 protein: CASSFSGNEQFF

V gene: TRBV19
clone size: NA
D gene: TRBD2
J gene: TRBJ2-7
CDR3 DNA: TGTGCCAGTAGTATGGGCGGGGGCTCCTACGAGCAGTACTTC
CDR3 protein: CASSMGGGSYEQYF

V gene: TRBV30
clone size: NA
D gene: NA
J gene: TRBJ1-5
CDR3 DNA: TGTGCCTGGAGGGAACAGGGTAATCAGCCCCAGCATTTT
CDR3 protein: CAWREQGNQPQHF

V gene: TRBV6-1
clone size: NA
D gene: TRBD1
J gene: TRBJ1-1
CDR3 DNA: TGTGCCAGCAGTGAATTAGGGGGCGTATCGAACACTGAAGCTTTCTTT
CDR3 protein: CASSELGGVSNTEAFF

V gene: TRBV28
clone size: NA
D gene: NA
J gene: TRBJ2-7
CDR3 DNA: TGTGCCAGCAGGGACAGCGTCTACGAGCAGTACTTC
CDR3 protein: CASRDSVYEQYF

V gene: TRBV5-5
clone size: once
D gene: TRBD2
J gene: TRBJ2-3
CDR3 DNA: TGTGCCAGCAGCTTGTTGCCTAGCGGGAACACAGATACGCAGTATTTT
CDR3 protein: CASSLLPSGNTDTQYF

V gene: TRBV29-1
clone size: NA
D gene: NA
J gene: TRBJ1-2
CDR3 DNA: TGCAGCGTTGAGGAGGGGTATGGCTACACCTTC
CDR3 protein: CSVEEGYGYTF

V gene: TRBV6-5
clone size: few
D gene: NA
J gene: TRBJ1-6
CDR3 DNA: TGTGCCAGCAGTTACGAAGGGCCACTAGCGTCACCCCTCCACTTT
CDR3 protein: CASSYEGPLASPLHF

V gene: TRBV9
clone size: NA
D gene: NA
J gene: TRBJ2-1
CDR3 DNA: TGTGCCAGCAGCGTAGCGCCCAGCGGAGGATACAATGAGCAGTTCTTC
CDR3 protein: CASSVAPSGGYNEQFF

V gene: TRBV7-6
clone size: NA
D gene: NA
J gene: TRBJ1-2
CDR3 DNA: TGTGCCAGCAGCCCCGCCCGGGAAGGAGGCTACACCTTC
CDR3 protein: CASSPAREGGYTF

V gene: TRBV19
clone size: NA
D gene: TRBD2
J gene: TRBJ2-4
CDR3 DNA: TGTGCCAGTAGTGGCCCGGGTAGCGGGACAATTGGAATTCAGTACTTC
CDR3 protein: CASSGPGSGTIGIQYF

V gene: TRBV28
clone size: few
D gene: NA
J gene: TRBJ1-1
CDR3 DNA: TGTGCCAGCAGTTTCCAGGGAATCGGGTACACTGAAGCTTTCTTT
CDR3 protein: CASSFQGIGYTEAFF

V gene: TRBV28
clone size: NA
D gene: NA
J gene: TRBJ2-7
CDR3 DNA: TGTGCCAGCATCCAAACCGGGGGTGTCTGGGAGCAGTACTTC
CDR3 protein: CASIQTGGVWEQYF

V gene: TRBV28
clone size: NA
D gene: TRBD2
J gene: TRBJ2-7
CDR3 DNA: TGTGCCAGCAATCTAGCGGGACCCTACGAGCAGTACTTC
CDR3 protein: CASNLAGPYEQYF

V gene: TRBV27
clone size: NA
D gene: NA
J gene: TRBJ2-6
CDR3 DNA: TGTGCCAGCAGTACTACGGGGGTTATGGGTGGGGCCAACGTCCTGACTTTC
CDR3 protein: CASSTTGVMGGANVLTF

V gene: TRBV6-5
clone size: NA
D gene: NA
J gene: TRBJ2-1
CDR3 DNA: TGTGCCAGCAGTTACCCCAGTATGGGGGGGCTTAATGAGCAGTTCTTC
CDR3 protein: CASSYPSMGGLNEQFF

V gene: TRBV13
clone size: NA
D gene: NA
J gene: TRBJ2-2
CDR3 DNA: TGTGCCAGCACATGGGGACTCGGGGCGGGGGAGCTGTTTTTT
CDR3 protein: CASTWGLGAGELFF

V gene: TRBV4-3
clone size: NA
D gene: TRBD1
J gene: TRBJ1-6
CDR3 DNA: TGCGCCAGCAGCCAAGTTGGGACAGGAGTTAATTCACCCCTCCACTTT
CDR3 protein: CASSQVGTGVNSPLHF

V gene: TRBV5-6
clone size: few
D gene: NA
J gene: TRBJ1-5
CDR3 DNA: TGTGCCAGCAGCTTCAGGGCTAATCAGCCCCAGCATTTT
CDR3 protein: CASSFRANQPQHF

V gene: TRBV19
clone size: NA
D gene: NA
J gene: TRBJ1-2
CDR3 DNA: TGTGCCAGTGGTATAGTCGGGGACTATGGCTACACCTTC
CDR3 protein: CASGIVGDYGYTF

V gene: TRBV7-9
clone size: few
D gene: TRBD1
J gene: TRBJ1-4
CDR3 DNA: TGTGCCAGCAGCCGCAGGGGGAATGAAAAACTGTTTTTT
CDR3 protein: CASSRRGNEKLFF

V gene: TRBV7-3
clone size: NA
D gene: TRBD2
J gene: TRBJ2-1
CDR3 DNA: TGTGCCAGCAGCCCAACTAGCGGGAGCTACAATGAGCAGTTCTTC
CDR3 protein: CASSPTSGSYNEQFF

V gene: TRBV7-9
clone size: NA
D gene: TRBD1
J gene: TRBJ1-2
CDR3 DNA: TGTGCCAGCAGCTCCGACAGGGAGCCGCACTACTATGGCTACACCTTC
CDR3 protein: CASSSDREPHYYGYTF

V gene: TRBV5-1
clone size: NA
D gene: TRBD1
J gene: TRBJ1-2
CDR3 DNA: TGCGCCAGCAGCACAGGGGGTGGCTACACCTTC
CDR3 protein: CASSTGGGYTF

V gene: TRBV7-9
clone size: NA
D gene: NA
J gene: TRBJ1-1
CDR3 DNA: TGTGCCAGCAGCGTGGAGCGGTTTCTGGGGACTGAAGCTTTCTTT
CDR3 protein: CASSVERFLGTEAFF

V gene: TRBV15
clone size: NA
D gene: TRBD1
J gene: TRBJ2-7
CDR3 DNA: TGTGCCACCAGCAGAGAATCAAACACCGGGACAGGGGTACACGAGCAGTACTTC
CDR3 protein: CATSRESNTGTGVHEQYF

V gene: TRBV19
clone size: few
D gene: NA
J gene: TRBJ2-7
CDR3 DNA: TGTGCCAGTAGTATAGGGACACCGATCTACGAGCAGTACTTC
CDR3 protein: CASSIGTPIYEQYF

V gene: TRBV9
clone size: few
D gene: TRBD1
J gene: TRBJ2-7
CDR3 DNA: TGTGCCAGCAGCGCTGGGACAGGGGGGATCCACGAGCAGTACTTC
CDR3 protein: CASSAGTGGIHEQYF

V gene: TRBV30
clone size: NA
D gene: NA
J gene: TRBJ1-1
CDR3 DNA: TGTGCCTGCCAGCCTCGGGGGGGGGTCGAAGCTTTCTTT
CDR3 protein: CACQPRGGVEAFF

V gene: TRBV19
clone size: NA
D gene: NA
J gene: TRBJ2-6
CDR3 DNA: TGTGCCAGTAGGCGGGACAGCCTCTCTGGGGCCAACGTCCTGACTTTC
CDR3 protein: CASRRDSLSGANVLTF

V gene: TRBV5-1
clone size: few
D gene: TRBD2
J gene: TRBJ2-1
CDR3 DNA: TGCGCCAGCAGCAGGGGACTAGCGGGAGGTCTGAATGAGCAGTTCTTC
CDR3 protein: CASSRGLAGGLNEQFF

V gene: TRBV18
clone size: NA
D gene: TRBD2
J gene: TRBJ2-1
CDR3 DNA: TGTGCCAGCTCACCATCACTAGCGGGAGGTGGGGATGAGCAGTTCTTC
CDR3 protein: CASSPSLAGGGDEQFF

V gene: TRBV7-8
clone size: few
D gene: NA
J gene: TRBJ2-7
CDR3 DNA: TGTGCCAGCGGCAATTACGAGCAGTACTTC
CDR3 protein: CASGNYEQYF

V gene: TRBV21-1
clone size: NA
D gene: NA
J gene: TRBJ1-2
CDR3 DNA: TGTGCCAGCAGCATACAGGGCGCTAATCCCAAGACTAACTATGGCTACACCTTC
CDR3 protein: CASSIQGANPKTNYGYTF

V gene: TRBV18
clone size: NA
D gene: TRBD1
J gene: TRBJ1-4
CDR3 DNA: TGTGCCAGCTCCCTCGGACAGGGGGGTGAAAAACTGTTTTTT
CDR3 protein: CASSLGQGGEKLFF

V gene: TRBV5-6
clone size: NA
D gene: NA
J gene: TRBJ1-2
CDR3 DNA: TGTGCCAGCAGCTTTGGAGTGAGGGGCTACACCTTC
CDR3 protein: CASSFGVRGYTF